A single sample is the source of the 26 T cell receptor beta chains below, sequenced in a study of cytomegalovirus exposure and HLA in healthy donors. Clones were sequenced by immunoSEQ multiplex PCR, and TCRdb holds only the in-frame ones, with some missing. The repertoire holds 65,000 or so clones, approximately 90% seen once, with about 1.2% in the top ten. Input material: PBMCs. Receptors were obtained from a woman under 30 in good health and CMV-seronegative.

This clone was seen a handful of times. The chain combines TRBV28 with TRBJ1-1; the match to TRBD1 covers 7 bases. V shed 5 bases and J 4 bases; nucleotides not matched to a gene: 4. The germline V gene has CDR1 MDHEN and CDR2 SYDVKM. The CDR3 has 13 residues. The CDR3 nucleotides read TGTGCCAGCAGTAAGACAGGGAGCACTGAAGCTTTCTTT. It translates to CASSKTGSTEAFF.

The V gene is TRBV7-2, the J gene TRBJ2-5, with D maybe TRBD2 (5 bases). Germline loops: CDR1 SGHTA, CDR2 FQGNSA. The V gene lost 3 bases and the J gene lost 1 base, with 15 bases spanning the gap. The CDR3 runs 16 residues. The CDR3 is CASSFSLAEVQETQYF. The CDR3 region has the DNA TGTGCCAGCAGCTTTAGTTTGGCGGAGGTCCAAGAGACCCAGTACTTC.

The CDR3 bases are TGTGCCAGCAGCTTGGGACTAGCGGGAGGGCCTGTAAATGAGCAGTTCTTC. Translation: CASSLGLAGGPVNEQFF. V is TRBV7-2 and J is TRBJ2-1; TRBD2 aligns across 16 bases. The CDR3 runs to 17 residues. Losses at the gene ends were 3 bases for V and 7 bases for J; bases not matched to a gene: 6. Germline values: CDR1 SGHTA, CDR2 FQGNSA.

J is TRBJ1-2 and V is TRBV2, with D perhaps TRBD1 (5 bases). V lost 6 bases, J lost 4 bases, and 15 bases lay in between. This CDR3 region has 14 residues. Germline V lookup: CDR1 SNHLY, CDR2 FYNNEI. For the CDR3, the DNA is TGTGCCAGCAGCGCTGCGGGGGGTAGCTATGGCTACACCTTC. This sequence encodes CASSAAGGSYGYTF.

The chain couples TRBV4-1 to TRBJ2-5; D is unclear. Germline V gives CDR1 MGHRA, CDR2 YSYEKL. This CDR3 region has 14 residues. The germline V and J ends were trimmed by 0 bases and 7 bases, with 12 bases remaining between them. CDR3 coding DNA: TGCGCCAGCAGCCAAGATCTTAGCTTTAGGACCCAGTACTTC. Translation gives CASSQDLSFRTQYF.

Here the CDR3 reads CASSVGGSGIQETQYF. The CDR3 DNA sequence: TGTGCCAGCAGCGTAGGAGGTAGCGGGATTCAAGAGACCCAGTACTTC. The V and J genes are TRBV9 and TRBJ2-5, with 8 bases lining up with TRBD2. This CDR3 is built from 16 residues. The V gene's germline CDR1 is SGDLS and CDR2 YYNGEE. J lost 2 bases, V lost 0 bases, and 6 bases had no gene match.

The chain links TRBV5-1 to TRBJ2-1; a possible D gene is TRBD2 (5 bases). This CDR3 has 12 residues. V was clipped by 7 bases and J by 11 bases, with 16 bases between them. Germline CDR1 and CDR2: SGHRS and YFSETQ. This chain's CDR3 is CASEGTRRKQFF. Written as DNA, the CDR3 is TGCGCCAGCGAGGGAACTAGGCGAAAGCAGTTCTTC.

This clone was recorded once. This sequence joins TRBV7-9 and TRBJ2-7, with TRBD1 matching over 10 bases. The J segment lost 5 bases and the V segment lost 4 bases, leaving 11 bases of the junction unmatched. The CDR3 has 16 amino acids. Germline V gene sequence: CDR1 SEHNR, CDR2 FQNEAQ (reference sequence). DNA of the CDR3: TGTGCCAGCAGCTCGCCGTCGGACAGGGGGAGTCACGAGCAGTACTTC. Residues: CASSSPSDRGSHEQYF.

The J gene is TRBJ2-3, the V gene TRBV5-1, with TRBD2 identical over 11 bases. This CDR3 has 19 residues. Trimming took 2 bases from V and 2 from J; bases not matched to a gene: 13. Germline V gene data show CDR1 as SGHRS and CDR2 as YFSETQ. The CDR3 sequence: CASSLSSELAGVITDTQYF. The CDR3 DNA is TGCGCCAGCAGCTTATCCTCCGAACTAGCGGGGGTGATCACAGATACGCAGTATTTT.

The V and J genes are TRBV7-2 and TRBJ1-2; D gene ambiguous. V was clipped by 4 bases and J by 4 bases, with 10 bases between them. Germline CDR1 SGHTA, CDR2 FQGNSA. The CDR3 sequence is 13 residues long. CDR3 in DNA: TGTGCCAGCAGCTATAAGACATCCTATGGCTACACCTTC. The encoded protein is CASSYKTSYGYTF.

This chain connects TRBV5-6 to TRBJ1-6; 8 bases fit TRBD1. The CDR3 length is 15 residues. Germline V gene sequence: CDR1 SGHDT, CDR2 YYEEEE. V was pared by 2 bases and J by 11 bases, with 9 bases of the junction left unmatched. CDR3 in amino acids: CASSFLGQGSPPLHF. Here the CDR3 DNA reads TGTGCCAGCAGCTTCCTCGGACAGGGAAGCCCACCCCTCCACTTT. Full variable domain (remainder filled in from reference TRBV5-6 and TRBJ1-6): DAGVTQSPTHLIKTRGQQVTLRCSPKSGHDTVSWYQQALGQGPQFIFQYYEEEERQRGNFPDRFSGHQFPNYSSELNVNALLLGDSALYLCASSFLGQGSPPLHFGNGTRLTVT.

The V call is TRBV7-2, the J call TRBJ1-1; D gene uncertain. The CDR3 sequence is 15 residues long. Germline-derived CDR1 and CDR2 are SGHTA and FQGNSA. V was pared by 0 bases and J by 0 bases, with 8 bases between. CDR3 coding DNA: TGTGCCAGCAGCTTAGCGCGGTCAGTGAACACTGAAGCTTTCTTT. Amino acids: CASSLARSVNTEAFF.

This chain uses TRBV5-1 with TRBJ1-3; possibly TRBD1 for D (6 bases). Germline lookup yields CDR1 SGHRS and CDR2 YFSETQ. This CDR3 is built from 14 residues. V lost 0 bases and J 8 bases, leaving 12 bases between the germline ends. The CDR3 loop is CASSLVPGEDTIYF. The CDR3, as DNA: TGCGCCAGCAGCTTGGTTCCAGGGGAAGACACCATATATTTT.

The CDR3 region has the DNA TGCGCCAGCAGCTTACTAGCGGGGAACACCGGGGAGCTGTTTTTT. Encoded protein: CASSLLAGNTGELFF. The rearrangement uses TRBV5-1 and TRBJ2-2, with 9 bases fitting TRBD2. CDR1 is SGHRS, CDR2 YFSETQ, per germline. V was clipped by 2 bases and J by 1 base; unmatched bases: 0. This CDR3 region has 15 residues.

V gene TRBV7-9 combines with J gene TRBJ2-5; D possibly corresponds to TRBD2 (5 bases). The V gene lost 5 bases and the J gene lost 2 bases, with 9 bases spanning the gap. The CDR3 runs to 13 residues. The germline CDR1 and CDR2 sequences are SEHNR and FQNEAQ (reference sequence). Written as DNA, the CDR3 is TGTGCCAGCAGCCCGCGGGTACAAGAGACCCAGTACTTC. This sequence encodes CASSPRVQETQYF.

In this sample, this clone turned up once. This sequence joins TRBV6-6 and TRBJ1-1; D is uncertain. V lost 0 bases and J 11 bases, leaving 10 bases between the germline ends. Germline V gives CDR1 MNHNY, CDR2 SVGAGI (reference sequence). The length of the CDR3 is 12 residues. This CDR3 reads CASSYSTDSAFF. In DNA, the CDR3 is TGTGCCAGCAGTTACTCGACGGATAGCGCTTTCTTT.

This chain's CDR3 is CASSRTGPYNEQFF. Written as DNA, the CDR3 is TGTGCCAGCAGCAGGACAGGACCTTACAATGAGCAGTTCTTC. V usage is TRBV27 and J usage is TRBJ2-1; 7 nucleotides match TRBD1. The CDR3 extends over 14 amino acids. V gave up 6 bases and J gave up 4 bases; unmatched junction bases: 6. Germline lookup yields CDR1 MNHEY and CDR2 SMNVEV (reference sequence).

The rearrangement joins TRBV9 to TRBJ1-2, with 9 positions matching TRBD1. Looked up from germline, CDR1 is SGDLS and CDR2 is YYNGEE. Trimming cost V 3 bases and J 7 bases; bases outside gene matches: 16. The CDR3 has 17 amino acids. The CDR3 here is CASSEGVDPGQGGGYTF. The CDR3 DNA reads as TGTGCCAGCAGCGAGGGAGTTGACCCGGGACAGGGAGGTGGCTACACCTTC. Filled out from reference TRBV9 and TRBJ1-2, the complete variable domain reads DSGVTQTPKHLITATGQRVTLRCSPRSGDLSVYWYQQSLDQGLQFLIQYYNGEERAKGNILERFSAQQFPDLHSELNLSSLELGDSALYFCASSEGVDPGQGGGYTFGSGTRLTVV.

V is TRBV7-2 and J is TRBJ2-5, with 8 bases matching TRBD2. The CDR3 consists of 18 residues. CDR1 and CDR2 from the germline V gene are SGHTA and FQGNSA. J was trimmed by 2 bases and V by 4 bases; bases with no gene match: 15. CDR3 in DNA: TGTGCCAGCAGCTCTCGAGCGGGGGCCACCTGGGGACAAGAGACCCAGTACTTC. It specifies CASSSRAGATWGQETQYF.

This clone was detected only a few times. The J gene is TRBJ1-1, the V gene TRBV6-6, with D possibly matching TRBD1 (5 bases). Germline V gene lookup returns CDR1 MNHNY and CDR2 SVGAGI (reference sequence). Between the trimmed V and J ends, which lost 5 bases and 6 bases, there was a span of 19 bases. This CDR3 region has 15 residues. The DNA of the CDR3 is TGTGCCAGCAGTCACGGGGCGGGGGGAAGATCTGAAGCTTTCTTT. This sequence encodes CASSHGAGGRSEAFF.

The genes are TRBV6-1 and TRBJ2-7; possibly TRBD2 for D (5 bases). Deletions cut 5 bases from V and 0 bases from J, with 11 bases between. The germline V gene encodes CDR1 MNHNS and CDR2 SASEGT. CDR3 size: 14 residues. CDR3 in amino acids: CASSQEDGSYEQYF. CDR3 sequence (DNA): TGTGCCAGCAGTCAGGAGGACGGCTCCTACGAGCAGTACTTC.

The CDR3 DNA sequence: TGTGCCAGCAGCCCCCTGGACAGGGGCCACACCTTC. It encodes CASSPLDRGHTF. V is TRBV28 and J is TRBJ1-2, with TRBD1 identical over 9 bases. Germline V lookup: CDR1 MDHEN, CDR2 SYDVKM. J gave up 12 bases and V 6 bases, and 8 bases lay outside the gene matches. This CDR3 is built from 12 residues.

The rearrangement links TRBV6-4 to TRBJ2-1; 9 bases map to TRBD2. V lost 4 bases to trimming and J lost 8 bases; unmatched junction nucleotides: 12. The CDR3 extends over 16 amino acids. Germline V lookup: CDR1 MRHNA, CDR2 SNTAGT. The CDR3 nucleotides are TGTGCCAGCAGTGGGGTTGCCGGGACTAGCAGCCATGAGCAGTTCTTC. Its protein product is CASSGVAGTSSHEQFF.

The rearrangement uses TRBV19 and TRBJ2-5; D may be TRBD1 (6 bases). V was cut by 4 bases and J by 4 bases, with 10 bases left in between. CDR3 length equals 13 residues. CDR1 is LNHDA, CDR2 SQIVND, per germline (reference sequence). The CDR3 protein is CASSKGRGETQYF. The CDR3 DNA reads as TGTGCCAGTAGTAAGGGCAGGGGAGAGACCCAGTACTTC.

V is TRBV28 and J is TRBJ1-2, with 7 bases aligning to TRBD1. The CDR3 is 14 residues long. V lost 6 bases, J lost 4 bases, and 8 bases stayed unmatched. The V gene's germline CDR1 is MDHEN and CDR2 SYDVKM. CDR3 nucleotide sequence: TGTGCCAGCAGCCGCTCGGGACAGATCTATGGCTACACCTTC. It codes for CASSRSGQIYGYTF.

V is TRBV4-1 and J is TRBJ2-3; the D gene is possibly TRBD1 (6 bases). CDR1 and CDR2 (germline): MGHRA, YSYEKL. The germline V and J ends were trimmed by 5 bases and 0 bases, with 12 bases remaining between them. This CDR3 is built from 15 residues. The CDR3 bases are TGCGCCAGCAGCATTATGAGGGGGAGCACAGATACGCAGTATTTT. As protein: CASSIMRGSTDTQYF.